The 14 T cell receptor beta chains reported below all come from one sample, sequenced in a study of human T cells and chemical hapten exposure. Stated time point: pre-sensitization, week 0. Treatment in this sample: therapeutic diphenylcyclopropenone sensitization with weekly scalp DPC. TCRdb reprocessed the RACE reads with MiXCR, giving one entry per CDR3 protein. The sample lists around 300,000 distinct CDR3 sequences; 7.5% to 8% were seen once. Specimen: whole blood, collected in connection with sensitization to the hapten diphenylcyclopropenone (DPC). The receptors shown here come from a man aged 18 to 30 with alopecia areata. Some clones in this sample may be carry-over from other donors' samples.

The table lists this clonotype with many counts. The J gene is TRBJ2-3, the V gene TRBV12-3 or TRBV12-4; 9 nucleotides align to TRBD2. J lost 0 bases, V lost 5 bases, and 3 bases had no gene match. The CDR3 is 15 residues long. The CDR3 DNA reads as TGTGCCAGCAGTCGTAGCGGGAGTAGCACAGATACGCAGTATTTT. Protein sequence: CASSRSGSSTDTQYF.

This clonotype has more than one count but fewer than ten. The V gene is TRBV27, the J gene TRBJ1-5; TRBD1 is a possible D gene (6 bases). Germline-derived CDR1 and CDR2 are MNHEY and SMNVEV (reference sequence). The CDR3 sequence is 18 residues long. The V gene lost 6 bases and the J gene lost 4 bases, with 25 bases spanning the gap. The CDR3 nucleotides read TGTGCCAGCAGCCGAACCCGACGAACCGGGACACAAAATCAGCCCCAGCATTTT. Its protein is CASSRTRRTGTQNQPQHF.

This clonotype was seen at least ten times. The chain combines TRBV29-1 with TRBJ2-5; D may be TRBD1 (6 bases). Germline V lookup: CDR1 SQVTM, CDR2 ANQGSEA. The length of the CDR3 is 12 residues. V lost 7 bases and J lost 4, with 13 bases in between. The CDR3 DNA reads TGCAGCGATGCAGGGGTAGGAGAGACCCAGTACTTC. Amino acid sequence: CSDAGVGETQYF.

This clonotype was detected many times. The chain is built from TRBV7-2 and TRBJ2-5; possible D gene TRBD2, 6 bases. CDR1 SGHTA and CDR2 FQGNSA come from the germline V gene. CDR3 length: 15 residues. V lost 4 bases and J lost 2, with 14 bases in between. CDR3: CASSSTRGNQETQYF. The CDR3 DNA reads TGTGCCAGCAGCTCCACTCGGGGGAATCAAGAGACCCAGTACTTC.

The table lists this clonotype with many counts. CDR3 sequence reads: CACRAIHSYNEQFF. CDR3 DNA sequence: TGTGCCTGTCGGGCGATCCACTCCTACAATGAGCAGTTCTTC. The gene calls are TRBV11-2 and TRBJ2-1; no reliable D call. The CDR3 totals 14 residues. Trimming left V 11 bases short and J 0 bases short, with 14 bases between. Germline-derived CDR1 and CDR2 are SGHAT and FQNNGV. The whole variable domain, filled in from reference TRBV11-2 and TRBJ2-1, reads EAGVAQSPRYKIIEKRQSVAFWCNPISGHATLYWYQQILGQGPKLLIQFQNNGVVDDSQLPKDRFSAERLKGVDSTLKIQPAKLEDSAVYLCACRAIHSYNEQFFGPGTRLTVL.

This clonotype has only a few counts. V is TRBV4-1 and J is TRBJ2-7; no definite D call. The CDR3 length is 15 residues. Germline lookup yields CDR1 MGHRA and CDR2 YSYEKL. V lost 1 base, J lost 1 base, and 11 bases lay in between. The CDR3 loop reads CASSQGVRDSYEQYF. CDR3 bases: TGCGCCAGCAGCCAAGGGGTTAGGGATTCCTACGAGCAGTACTTC.

The gene calls are TRBV5-1 and TRBJ2-1; D is ambiguous. The CDR3 covers 15 residues. V lost 2 bases, J lost 3 bases, and 12 bases lay in between. CDR1 is SGHRS and CDR2 is YFSETQ in the germline V gene. For the CDR3, the DNA is TGCGCCAGCAGCTTCGTAGGGCACCTCTACAATGAGCAGTTCTTC. It encodes CASSFVGHLYNEQFF.

There are a few counts of this clonotype. V gene TRBV6-2 or TRBV6-3 combines with J gene TRBJ2-1; D is perhaps TRBD1 (8 bases). Germline V lookup: CDR1 MNHEY, CDR2 SVGEGT. With 5 bases removed from V and 8 bases from J, the gap between germline ends came to 19 bases. This CDR3 has 15 residues. The DNA of the CDR3 is TGTGCCAGCAGTCAGCGGGACAGGCGGAGCGATGAGCAGTTCTTC. As protein: CASSQRDRRSDEQFF.

This clonotype was counted many times. The chain is built from TRBV6-5 and TRBJ2-1, with D uncertain. Trimming shortened V by 0 bases and J by 0 bases, and 12 bases separated the two germline ends. The germline gives CDR1 MNHEY, CDR2 SVGAGI. The CDR3 runs to 17 residues. The CDR3 protein is CASSYSNWLPSYNEQFF. The DNA of the CDR3 is TGTGCCAGCAGTTACTCGAACTGGCTCCCCTCCTACAATGAGCAGTTCTTC.

This clonotype was picked up many times. The V call is TRBV5-5, the J call TRBJ2-5; 8 nucleotides agree with TRBD1. Per germline, CDR1 SGHKS and CDR2 YYEKEE (reference sequence). The CDR3 extends over 14 amino acids. Trimming removed 0 bases from V and 4 bases from J; junction bases left unmatched: 2. This CDR3 is CASSLAGGGETQYF. The CDR3 bases are TGTGCCAGCAGCTTGGCAGGGGGCGGAGAGACCCAGTACTTC. Full variable domain (remainder filled in from reference TRBV5-5 and TRBJ2-5): DAGVTQSPTHLIKTRGQQVTLRCSPISGHKSVSWYQQVLGQGPQFIFQYYEKEERGRGNFPDRFSARQFPNYSSELNVNALLLGDSALYLCASSLAGGGETQYFGPGTRLLVL.

This clonotype has ten or more counts. The rearrangement links TRBV27 to TRBJ1-1; D call uncertain. The CDR3 is 14 amino acids. Trimming shortened V by 2 bases and J by 1 base, and 8 bases separated the two germline ends. CDR1 MNHEY and CDR2 SMNVEV come from the germline V gene (reference sequence). The CDR3 nucleotides read TGTGCCAGCAGTTTAAGGAGACAGAACACTGAAGCTTTCTTT. It codes for CASSLRRQNTEAFF.

The rearrangement links TRBV6-2 or TRBV6-3 to TRBJ2-2; D is undetermined. Per germline, CDR1 MNHEY and CDR2 SVGEGT. The CDR3 is 16 residues long. Trimming left V 1 base short and J 0 bases short, with 9 bases between. CDR3 sequence: CASSYFYAPNTGELFF. The CDR3 coding sequence is TGTGCCAGCAGTTACTTCTACGCCCCGAACACCGGGGAGCTGTTTTTT.

This clonotype was picked up many times. The chain uses TRBV28 and TRBJ2-2; 9 nucleotides agree with TRBD1. The germline gives CDR1 MDHEN, CDR2 SYDVKM. This CDR3 has 16 amino acids. J lost 7 bases, V lost 5 bases, and 11 bases had no gene match. The CDR3 is CASSPLGQGGRGELFF. The CDR3 DNA reads as TGTGCCAGCAGTCCCTTGGGACAGGGAGGTCGCGGGGAGCTGTTTTTT.

The rearrangement links TRBV12-3 or TRBV12-4 to TRBJ2-5; TRBD1 is a possible D gene (6 bases). V was cut by 4 bases and J by 0 bases, with 15 bases left in between. The CDR3 has 16 amino acids. CDR3 in DNA: TGTGCCAGCAGTTCCTACAGGGACCCTTACCAAGAGACCCAGTACTTC. Its translation is CASSSYRDPYQETQYF.